This TCR beta chain comes out of a study of cytomegalovirus exposure and HLA in healthy donors. Amplification used 60 Vbeta primers and 13 Jbeta primers. Clones were sequenced by immunoSEQ multiplex PCR, and TCRdb holds only the in-frame ones, with some missing. The table shows 100,000 to 150,000 clones, with about 10% occurring only once. Whole-study findings and limits: Listed as cytomegalovirus-associated were roughly 180 TCR beta chains.

Germline V gene sequence: CDR1 SGHTA, CDR2 FQGNSA. Trimming took 8 bases from V and 9 from J, leaving 17 bases between them. The CDR3 is 13 residues long. About this clone itself: Its antigen is currently unknown.

This rearrangement joins TRBV7-2 to TRBJ2-1; possibly TRBD2 for D (6 bases). The sequenced material came from PBMCs. The origin of this receptor is a woman aged 18-29 years in good health and CMV-seropositive. The CDR3 is CASSRLLAGEQFF. The CDR3 bases are TGTGCCAGCTCCCGCTTACTAGCAGGTGAGCAGTTCTTC.